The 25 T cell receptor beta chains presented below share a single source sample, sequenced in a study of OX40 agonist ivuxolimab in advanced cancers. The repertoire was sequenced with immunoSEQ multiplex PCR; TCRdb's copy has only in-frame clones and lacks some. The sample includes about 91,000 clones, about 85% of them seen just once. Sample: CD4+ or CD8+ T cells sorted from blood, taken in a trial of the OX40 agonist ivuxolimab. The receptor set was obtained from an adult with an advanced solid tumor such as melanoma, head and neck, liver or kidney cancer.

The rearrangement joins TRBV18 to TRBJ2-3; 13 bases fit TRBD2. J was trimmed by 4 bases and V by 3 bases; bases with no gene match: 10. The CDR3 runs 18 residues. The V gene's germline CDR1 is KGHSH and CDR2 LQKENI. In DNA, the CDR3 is TGTGCCAGCTCACCGTCACTAGCGGGAGGGCCCGCGCCAGATACGCAGTATTTT. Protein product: CASSPSLAGGPAPDTQYF. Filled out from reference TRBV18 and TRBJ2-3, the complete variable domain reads NAGVMQNPRHLVRRRGQEARLRCSPMKGHSHVYWYRQLPEEGLKFMVYLQKENIIDESGMPKERFSAEFPKEGPSILRIQQVVRGDSAAYFCASSPSLAGGPAPDTQYFGPGTRLTVL.

CDR3 loop: CASSPGTGVNNEQFF. Written as DNA, the CDR3 is TGTGCCAGCAGTCCCGGGACAGGGGTCAACAATGAGCAGTTCTTC. The genes are TRBV28 and TRBJ2-1; TRBD1 matches 10 bases. This CDR3 spans 15 amino acids. Trimming cost V 5 bases and J 5 bases; bases outside gene matches: 6. Germline V gives CDR1 MDHEN, CDR2 SYDVKM.

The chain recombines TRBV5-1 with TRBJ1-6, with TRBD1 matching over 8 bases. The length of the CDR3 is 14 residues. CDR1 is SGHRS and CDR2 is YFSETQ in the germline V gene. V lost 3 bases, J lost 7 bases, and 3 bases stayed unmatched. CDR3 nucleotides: TGCGCCAGCAGCTCCGGACAGGGCAATTCACCCCTCCACTTT. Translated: CASSSGQGNSPLHF.

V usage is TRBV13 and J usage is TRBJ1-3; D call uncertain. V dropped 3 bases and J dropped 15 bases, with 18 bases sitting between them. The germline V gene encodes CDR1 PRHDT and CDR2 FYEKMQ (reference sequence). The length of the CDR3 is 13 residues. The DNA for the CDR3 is TGTGCCAGCAGCTTCGACCGGGCCTCCCCCGGATATTTT. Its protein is CASSFDRASPGYF. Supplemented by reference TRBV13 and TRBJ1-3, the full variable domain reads AAGVIQSPRHLIKEKRETATLKCYPIPRHDTVYWYQQGPGQDPQFLISFYEKMQSDKGSIPDRFSAQQFSDYHSELNMSSLELGDSALYFCASSFDRASPGYFGEGSWLTVV.

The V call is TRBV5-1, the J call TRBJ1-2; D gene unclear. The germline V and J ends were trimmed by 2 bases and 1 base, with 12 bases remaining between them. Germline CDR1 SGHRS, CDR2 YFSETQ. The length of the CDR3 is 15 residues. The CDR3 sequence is CASSFGSGHNYGYTF. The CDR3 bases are TGCGCCAGCAGCTTTGGTTCTGGGCATAACTATGGCTACACCTTC.

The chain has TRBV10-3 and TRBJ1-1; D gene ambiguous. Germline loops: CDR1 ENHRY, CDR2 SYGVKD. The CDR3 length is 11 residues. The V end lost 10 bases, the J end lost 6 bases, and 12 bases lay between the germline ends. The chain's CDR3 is CATGIASEAFF. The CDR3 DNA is TGTGCCACCGGGATTGCCTCTGAAGCTTTCTTT.

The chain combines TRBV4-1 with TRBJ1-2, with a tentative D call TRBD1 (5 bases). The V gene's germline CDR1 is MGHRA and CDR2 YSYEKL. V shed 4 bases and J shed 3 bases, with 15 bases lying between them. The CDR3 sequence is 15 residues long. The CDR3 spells CASSRQGRGDYGYTF. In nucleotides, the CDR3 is TGCGCCAGCAGCCGTCAGGGACGGGGGGACTATGGCTACACCTTC.

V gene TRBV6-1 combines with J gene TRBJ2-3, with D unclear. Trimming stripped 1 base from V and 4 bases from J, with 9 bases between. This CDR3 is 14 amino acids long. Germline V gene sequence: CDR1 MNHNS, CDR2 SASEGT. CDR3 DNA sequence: TGTGCCAGCAGTGAAGTAGGAGCCCCAGATACGCAGTATTTT. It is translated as CASSEVGAPDTQYF.

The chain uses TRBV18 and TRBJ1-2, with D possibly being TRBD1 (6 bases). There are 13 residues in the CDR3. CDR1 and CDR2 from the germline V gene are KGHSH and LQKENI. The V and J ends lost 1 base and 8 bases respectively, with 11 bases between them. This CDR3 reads CASSPRRGDGYTF. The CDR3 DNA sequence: TGTGCCAGCTCACCACGGAGGGGGGACGGCTACACCTTC.

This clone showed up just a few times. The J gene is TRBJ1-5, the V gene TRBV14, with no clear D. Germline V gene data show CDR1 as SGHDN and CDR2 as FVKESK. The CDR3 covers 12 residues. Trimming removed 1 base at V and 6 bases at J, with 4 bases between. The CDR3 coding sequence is TGTGCCAGCAGCCAAGGGCGTCAGCCCCAGCATTTT. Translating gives CASSQGRQPQHF.

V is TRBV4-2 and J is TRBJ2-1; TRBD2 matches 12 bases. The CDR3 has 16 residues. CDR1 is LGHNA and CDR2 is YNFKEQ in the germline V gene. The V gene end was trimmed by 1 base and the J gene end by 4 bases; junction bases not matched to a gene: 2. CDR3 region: CASSQAGLAGYNEQFF. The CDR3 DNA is TGTGCCAGCAGCCAAGCAGGACTAGCGGGATACAATGAGCAGTTCTTC.

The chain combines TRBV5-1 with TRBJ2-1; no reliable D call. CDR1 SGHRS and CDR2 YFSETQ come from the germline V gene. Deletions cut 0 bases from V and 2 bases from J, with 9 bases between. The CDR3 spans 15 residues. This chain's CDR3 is CASSLAPETYNEQFF. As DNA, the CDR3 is TGCGCCAGCAGCTTGGCCCCGGAAACCTACAATGAGCAGTTCTTC.

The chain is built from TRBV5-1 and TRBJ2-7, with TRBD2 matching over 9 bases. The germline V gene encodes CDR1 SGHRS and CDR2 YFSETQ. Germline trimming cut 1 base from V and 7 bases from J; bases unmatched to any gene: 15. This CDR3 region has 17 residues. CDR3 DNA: TGCGCCAGCAGCTTGTTGGGCGGGAGGGCCGAGGAACAGGAGCAGTACTTC. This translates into CASSLLGGRAEEQEQYF.

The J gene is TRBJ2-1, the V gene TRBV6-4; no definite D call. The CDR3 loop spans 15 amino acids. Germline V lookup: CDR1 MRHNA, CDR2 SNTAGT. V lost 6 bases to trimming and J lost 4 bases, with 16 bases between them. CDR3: CASRPDPYLYNEQFF. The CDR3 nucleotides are TGTGCCAGCAGACCGGACCCGTACCTTTACAATGAGCAGTTCTTC.

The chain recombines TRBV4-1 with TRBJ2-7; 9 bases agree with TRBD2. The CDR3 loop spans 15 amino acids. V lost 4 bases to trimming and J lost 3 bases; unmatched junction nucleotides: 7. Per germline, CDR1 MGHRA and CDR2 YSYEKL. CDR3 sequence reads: CASSRPLAGYYEQYF. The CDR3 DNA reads TGCGCCAGCAGCCGACCACTAGCGGGTTACTACGAGCAGTACTTC.

The CDR3 loop is CASSLFSSTDTQYF. In nucleotides, the CDR3 is TGCGCCAGCAGCTTGTTTTCCAGCACAGATACGCAGTATTTT. The chain uses TRBV5-1 and TRBJ2-3; D ambiguous. The CDR3 is made up of 14 amino acids. Trimming stripped 1 base from V and 0 bases from J, with 6 bases between. Germline V lookup: CDR1 SGHRS, CDR2 YFSETQ.

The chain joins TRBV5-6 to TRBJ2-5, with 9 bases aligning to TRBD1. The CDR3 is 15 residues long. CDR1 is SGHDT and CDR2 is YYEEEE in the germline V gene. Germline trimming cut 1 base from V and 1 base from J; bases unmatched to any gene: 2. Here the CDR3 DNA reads TGTGCCAGCAGCTTGACAGGGGGCGGCCAAGAGACCCAGTACTTC. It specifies CASSLTGGGQETQYF.

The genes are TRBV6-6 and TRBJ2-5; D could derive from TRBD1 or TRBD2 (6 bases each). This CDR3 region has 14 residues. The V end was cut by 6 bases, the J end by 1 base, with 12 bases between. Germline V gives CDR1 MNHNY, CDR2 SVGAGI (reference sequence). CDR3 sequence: CASSWGAIQETQYF. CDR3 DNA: TGTGCCAGCAGCTGGGGGGCTATCCAAGAGACCCAGTACTTC.

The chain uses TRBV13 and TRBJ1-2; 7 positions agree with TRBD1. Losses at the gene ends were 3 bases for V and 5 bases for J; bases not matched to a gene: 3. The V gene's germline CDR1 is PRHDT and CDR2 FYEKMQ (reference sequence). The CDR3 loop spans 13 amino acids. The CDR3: CASSFGTEYGYTF. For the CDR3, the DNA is TGTGCCAGCAGCTTTGGGACAGAATATGGCTACACCTTC.

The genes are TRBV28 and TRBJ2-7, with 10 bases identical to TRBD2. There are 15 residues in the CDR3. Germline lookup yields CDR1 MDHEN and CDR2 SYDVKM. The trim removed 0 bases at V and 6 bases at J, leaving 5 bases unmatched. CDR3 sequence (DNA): TGTGCCAGCAGTTTATGGCTAGCGGGAGTTGGCGAGCAGTACTTC. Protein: CASSLWLAGVGEQYF.

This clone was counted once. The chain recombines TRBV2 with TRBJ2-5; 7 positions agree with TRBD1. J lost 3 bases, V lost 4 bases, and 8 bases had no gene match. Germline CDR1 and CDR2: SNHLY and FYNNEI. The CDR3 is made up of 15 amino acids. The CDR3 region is CASSGQKGQKETQYF. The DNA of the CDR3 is TGTGCCAGCAGTGGGCAAAAGGGACAGAAAGAGACCCAGTACTTC.

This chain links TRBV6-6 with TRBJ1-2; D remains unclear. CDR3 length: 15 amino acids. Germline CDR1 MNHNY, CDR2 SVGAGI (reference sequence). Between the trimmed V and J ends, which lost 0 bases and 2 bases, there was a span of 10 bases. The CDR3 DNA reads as TGTGCCAGCAGTTACTCGTTCGCGGGGAACTATGGCTACACCTTC. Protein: CASSYSFAGNYGYTF.

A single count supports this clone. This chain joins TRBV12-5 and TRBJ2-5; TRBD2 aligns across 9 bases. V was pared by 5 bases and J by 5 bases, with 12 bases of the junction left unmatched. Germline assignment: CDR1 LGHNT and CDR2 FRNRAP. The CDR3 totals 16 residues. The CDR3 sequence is CASGPGVAGGKETQYF. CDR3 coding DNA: TGTGCTAGTGGTCCGGGGGTGGCGGGAGGGAAGGAGACCCAGTACTTC. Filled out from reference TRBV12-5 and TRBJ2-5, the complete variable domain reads DARVTQTPRHKVTEMGQEVTMRCQPILGHNTVFWYRQTMMQGLELLAYFRNRAPLDDSGMPKDRFSAEMPDATLATLKIQPSEPRDSAVYFCASGPGVAGGKETQYFGPGTRLLVL.

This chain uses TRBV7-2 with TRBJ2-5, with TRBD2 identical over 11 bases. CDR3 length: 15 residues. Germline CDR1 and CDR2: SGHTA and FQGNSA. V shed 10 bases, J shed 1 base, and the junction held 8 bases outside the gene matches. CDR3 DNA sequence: TGTGCCACCCGCCAGGGACTAGCGGTCCAAGAGACCCAGTACTTC. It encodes CATRQGLAVQETQYF.

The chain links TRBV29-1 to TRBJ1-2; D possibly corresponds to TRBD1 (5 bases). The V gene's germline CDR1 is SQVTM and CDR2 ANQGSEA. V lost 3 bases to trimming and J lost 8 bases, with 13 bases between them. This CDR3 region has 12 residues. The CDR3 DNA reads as TGCAGCGTTGACAGGGCTAGTGGCGGCTACACCTTC. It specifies CSVDRASGGYTF.